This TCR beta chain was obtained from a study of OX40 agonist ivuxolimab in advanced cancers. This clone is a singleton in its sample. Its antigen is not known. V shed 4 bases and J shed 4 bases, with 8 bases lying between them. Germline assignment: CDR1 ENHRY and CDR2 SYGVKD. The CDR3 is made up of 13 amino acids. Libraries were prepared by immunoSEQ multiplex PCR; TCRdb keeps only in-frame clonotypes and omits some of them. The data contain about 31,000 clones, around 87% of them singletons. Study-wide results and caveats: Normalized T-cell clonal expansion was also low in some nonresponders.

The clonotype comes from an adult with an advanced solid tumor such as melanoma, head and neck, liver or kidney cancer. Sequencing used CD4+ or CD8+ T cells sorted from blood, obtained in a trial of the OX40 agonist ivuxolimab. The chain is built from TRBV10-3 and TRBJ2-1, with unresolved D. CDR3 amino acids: CAISGTNYNEQFF. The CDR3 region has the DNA TGTGCCATCAGTGGAACAAATTACAATGAGCAGTTCTTC.